The 21 T cell receptor beta chains reported below all come from one sample, sequenced in a study of cytomegalovirus exposure and HLA in healthy donors. 13 Jbeta primers and 60 Vbeta primers were used for the PCR. The method was immunoSEQ multiplex PCR; TCRdb's version includes in-frame clones alone and lacks a portion of them. Of about 130,000 clones listed, 60% to 85% were seen once; the top ten hold 6.5% to 9%. Sample: PBMCs. Every receptor here comes from a man aged 25-40 years in good health and CMV-seronegative.

This chain uses TRBV27 with TRBJ2-7, with 7 bases matching TRBD2. The V and J ends lost 4 bases and 3 bases, in that order; junction bases with no gene match: 9. The CDR3 has 15 amino acids. Looked up from germline, CDR1 is MNHEY and CDR2 is SMNVEV (reference sequence). The CDR3 DNA follows: TGTGCCAGCAGTTCTCGGGGGGTCTCGAGCTACGAGCAGTACTTC. Translation gives CASSSRGVSSYEQYF.

In its sample, this clone was seen once. The V and J genes are TRBV6-5 and TRBJ2-1; tentatively, D is TRBD1 (7 bases). Germline CDR1 is MNHEY and CDR2 is SVGAGI. The CDR3 has 12 residues. V was clipped by 3 bases and J by 13 bases, with 13 bases between them. DNA for the CDR3: TGTGCCAGCAGTTATCAGGGGGGCCATCAGTTCTTC. This encodes CASSYQGGHQFF.

The chain links TRBV11-2 to TRBJ2-5, with D possibly being TRBD2 (5 bases). Germline-derived CDR1 and CDR2 are SGHAT and FQNNGV. V shed 0 bases and J shed 1 base, with 6 bases lying between them. The CDR3 runs to 14 residues. CDR3 region: CASSLDRGQETQYF. The CDR3 bases are TGTGCCAGCAGCTTAGACCGGGGCCAAGAGACCCAGTACTTC.

V and J are TRBV28 and TRBJ2-7; weak D call: TRBD2 (7 bases). V lost 0 bases, J lost 5 bases, and 14 bases lay in between. The CDR3 has 15 residues. CDR1 MDHEN and CDR2 SYDVKM come from the germline V gene. The CDR3 DNA reads as TGTGCCAGCAGTTTATGGGGAGGGGGGGTCCACGAGCAGTACTTC. Protein: CASSLWGGGVHEQYF.

The rearrangement joins TRBV2 to TRBJ2-5; D perhaps matches TRBD2 (6 bases). CDR1 SNHLY and CDR2 FYNNEI come from the germline V gene. Between the trimmed V and J ends, which lost 5 bases and 5 bases, there was a span of 15 bases. The CDR3 totals 14 residues. The CDR3 DNA reads TGTGCCAGCAGTCCTTGGGGACTTTGGGAGACCCAGTACTTC. This translates into CASSPWGLWETQYF.

The V call is TRBV7-3, the J call TRBJ2-3, with a tentative D call TRBD2 (5 bases). Between the trimmed V and J ends, which lost 5 bases and 4 bases, there was a span of 13 bases. CDR1 and CDR2 (germline): SGHTA, FQGTGA. The length of the CDR3 is 14 residues. DNA for the CDR3: TGTGCCAGCAGCCGCGGGCCCCCCCCAGATACGCAGTATTTT. Translated: CASSRGPPPDTQYF. Combining the CDR3 with reference TRBV7-3 and TRBJ2-3 gives the whole variable domain GAGVSQTPSNKVTEKGKYVELRCDPISGHTALYWYRQSLGQGPEFLIYFQGTGAADDSGLPNDRFFAVRPEGSVSTLKIQRTERGDSAVYLCASSRGPPPDTQYFGPGTRLTVL.

The chain recombines TRBV7-9 with TRBJ1-1; 7 bases agree with TRBD1. The CDR3 totals 14 residues. With V trimmed by 7 bases and J by 5 bases, 10 bases remained unmatched. Germline values: CDR1 SEHNR, CDR2 FQNEAQ (reference sequence). CDR3 DNA sequence: TGTGCCAGCACCCTTGGGGACAGAGCGACTGAAGCTTTCTTT. It is translated as CASTLGDRATEAFF.

V gene TRBV6-5 combines with J gene TRBJ1-2, with D perhaps TRBD1 (5 bases). Trimming removed 2 bases from V and 7 bases from J, with 14 bases in between. CDR1 and CDR2 (germline): MNHEY, SVGAGI. There are 14 residues in the CDR3. The CDR3 DNA reads TGTGCCAGCAGTTACGGGGCAGACAGCCTTGGCTACACCTTC. It codes for CASSYGADSLGYTF.

The chain couples TRBV7-7 to TRBJ1-1; 10 bases line up with TRBD1. The CDR3 is 13 amino acids. V lost 5 bases and J lost 5; bases outside the gene matches: 2. The germline V gene encodes CDR1 SSHAT and CDR2 FNYEAQ (reference sequence). The CDR3 DNA follows: TGTGCCAGCAGCCGGGGACAGGGGACTGAAGCTTTCTTT. Amino acid sequence: CASSRGQGTEAFF.

The rearrangement links TRBV19 to TRBJ2-3; TRBD1 matches 10 bases. Germline CDR1 reads LNHDA; CDR2 reads SQIVND (reference sequence). This CDR3 comprises 16 residues. Unmatched junction bases numbered 6, after V lost 2 bases and J lost 4 bases. DNA of the CDR3: TGTGCCAGTAGTATACCCGGGACAGGGGATCCAGATACGCAGTATTTT. Amino acid sequence: CASSIPGTGDPDTQYF. Based on the CDR3 plus reference TRBV19 and TRBJ2-3, the full variable domain is DGGITQSPKYLFRKEGQNVTLSCEQNLNHDAMYWYRQDPGQGLRLIYYSQIVNDFQKGDIAEGYSVSREKKESFPLTVTSAQKNPTAFYLCASSIPGTGDPDTQYFGPGTRLTVL.

This clone has only one observation. The J gene is TRBJ1-1, the V gene TRBV6-1, with 9 bases aligning to TRBD1. V dropped 4 bases and J dropped 3; count of bases not matched to a gene: 6. This CDR3 has 15 amino acids. Germline loops: CDR1 MNHNS, CDR2 SASEGT. CDR3 bases: TGTGCCAGCAGTGGGGGACAGGGTGTTTACACTGAAGCTTTCTTT. This gives the protein CASSGGQGVYTEAFF.

The chain carries TRBV15 and TRBJ2-3; D is undetermined. Trimming removed 1 base from V and 0 bases from J, with 14 bases in between. CDR1 and CDR2 (germline): LNHNV, YYDKDF (reference sequence). This CDR3 is built from 17 residues. CDR3 sequence reads: CATSRGEMVPSTDTQYF. CDR3 DNA: TGTGCCACCAGCAGAGGAGAGATGGTACCTAGCACAGATACGCAGTATTTT.

J is TRBJ1-1 and V is TRBV18; D may be TRBD1 (6 bases). Germline values: CDR1 KGHSH, CDR2 LQKENI. Trimming stripped 1 base from V and 8 bases from J, with 14 bases between. There are 14 residues in the CDR3. CDR3 coding DNA: TGTGCCAGCTCACCACGGGGGGGCGCCGAGGAAGCTTTCTTT. Protein: CASSPRGGAEEAFF.

In this sample, this clone turned up a few times. The chain uses TRBV5-1 and TRBJ2-5; D perhaps matches TRBD1 (6 bases). V gave up 4 bases and J gave up 2 bases, with 15 bases separating them. The CDR3 has 15 residues. Germline lookup yields CDR1 SGHRS and CDR2 YFSETQ. The CDR3 DNA follows: TGCGCCAGCAGCACAGGGCCCCGTAATCAAGAGACCCAGTACTTC. Translation gives CASSTGPRNQETQYF. Variable domain in full (rest from reference TRBV5-1 and TRBJ2-5): KAGVTQTPRYLIKTRGQQVTLSCSPISGHRSVSWYQQTPGQGLQFLFEYFSETQRNKGNFPGRFSGRQFSNSRSEMNVSTLELGDSALYLCASSTGPRNQETQYFGPGTRLLVL.

This sequence joins TRBV5-1 and TRBJ1-1; D call uncertain. Between the trimmed V and J ends, which lost 4 bases and 1 base, there was a span of 14 bases. Germline assignment: CDR1 SGHRS and CDR2 YFSETQ. The CDR3 has 15 residues. As DNA, the CDR3 is TGCGCCAGCAGCCCTGACAAGCCTTGGAACACTGAAGCTTTCTTT. This encodes CASSPDKPWNTEAFF.

This clone has only a few counts. V is TRBV6-5 and J is TRBJ2-1, with 10 bases identical to TRBD2. The CDR3 extends over 15 amino acids. Germline V gene sequence: CDR1 MNHEY, CDR2 SVGAGI. Trimming removed 2 bases from V and 8 bases from J; junction bases left unmatched: 6. The CDR3, as DNA: TGTGCCAGCAGTTACGTCCTAGCGGGAGCTTATGAGCAGTTCTTC. Translated: CASSYVLAGAYEQFF.

The chain carries TRBV5-1 and TRBJ2-1; D might be TRBD1 (8 bases). Trimming removed 4 bases at V and 4 bases at J, with 12 bases between. The CDR3 is 14 residues long. Germline V gene sequence: CDR1 SGHRS, CDR2 YFSETQ. CDR3 sequence: CASSERDRYNEQFF. CDR3 sequence (DNA): TGCGCCAGCAGCGAGCGGGACAGGTACAATGAGCAGTTCTTC.

This clone was detected a few times. The chain is built from TRBV5-4 and TRBJ1-6, with 11 bases fitting TRBD1. The CDR3 covers 14 residues. J gave up 9 bases and V 4 bases, and 3 bases lay outside the gene matches. Germline lookup yields CDR1 SGHNT and CDR2 YYREEE (reference sequence). The CDR3 nucleotides are TGTGCCAGCAGCCAGGACAGGGGGCTTTCACCCCTCCACTTT. Translation: CASSQDRGLSPLHF. The entire variable domain, with the rest obtained from reference TRBV5-4 and TRBJ1-6, is as follows: ETGVTQSPTHLIKTRGQQVTLRCSSQSGHNTVSWYQQALGQGPQFIFQYYREEENGRGNFPPRFSGLQFPNYSSELNVNALELDDSALYLCASSQDRGLSPLHFGNGTRLTVT.

The genes are TRBV2 and TRBJ2-3; D is perhaps TRBD2 (5 bases). CDR1 and CDR2 from the germline V gene are SNHLY and FYNNEI. V lost 8 bases to trimming and J lost 1 base, with 16 bases between them. CDR3 length equals 15 residues. CDR3 region: CASLGEGSGTDTQYF. As DNA, the CDR3 is TGTGCCAGCCTCGGGGAAGGGTCTGGCACAGATACGCAGTATTTT.

This clone has a handful of counts. This chain joins TRBV18 and TRBJ2-7, with D uncertain. Germline values: CDR1 KGHSH, CDR2 LQKENI. CDR3 length: 11 residues. V was shortened by 6 bases and J by 0 bases, with 3 bases between the two germline ends. In nucleotides, the CDR3 is TGTGCCAGCTCCCACTCCTACGAGCAGTACTTC. Its protein product is CASSHSYEQYF.

The V call is TRBV10-1, the J call TRBJ1-6; 7 nucleotides agree with TRBD1. The germline CDR1 and CDR2 sequences are WNHNN and SYGVQD (reference sequence). This CDR3 has 14 amino acids. Trimming removed 3 bases from V and 5 bases from J; junction bases left unmatched: 1. The CDR3 loop is CASSEGTDNSPLHF. For the CDR3, the DNA is TGCGCCAGCAGTGAAGGGACAGATAATTCACCCCTCCACTTT.